This T cell receptor (beta chain) is from a study of cytomegalovirus exposure and HLA in healthy donors. The study ran its PCR with 60 Vbeta and 13 Jbeta primers. This table comes from immunoSEQ multiplex PCR, and its TCRdb copy is limited to in-frame clones, with some not included. This sample yields some 200,000 clones, of which 65% to 85% are seen a single time; 0.075% to 0.1% belongs to the top ten. General study results and limits: A later analysis showed that HLA-associated TCR beta chains had undergone more clonal expansion than equally common others.

The CDR3 length is 15 residues. The germline V gene has CDR1 SGHTA and CDR2 FQGNSA. Regarding this clone: The antigen is unknown. One end of the junction varies from germline; a read error may be responsible.

The genes are TRBV7-2 and TRBJ2-7, with 10 bases that match TRBD2. The TCR comes from a boy between 2 and 10 years old in good health and CMV-seronegative. What was sequenced was PBMCs. As DNA, the CDR3 is TGTGCCAGCAGCGCCCTCGAGATAGCGGGGGGCTCCCCCCACTTC. It yields the protein CASSALEIAGGSPHF.